The 18 T cell receptor beta chains below were found in one sample sequenced in a study of T cells in Graves' hyperthyroidism and ophthalmopathy. TCR beta CDR3 regions were amplified from RNA transcripts. TCR CDR3 underwent first-round RT-PCR with the HTBI primer set. TCRdb re-called the multiplex PCR reads with MiXCR, one entry per CDR3 protein. Here the sample spans 500,000 to 600,000 distinct CDR3 sequences, around 17% being singletons. Sequencing was done on a sample of blood. All receptors come from a woman under 30 with Graves' hyperthyroidism.

CDR3 protein: CASSFPSGPSSYNEQFF. The CDR3 DNA follows: TGTGCCAGCAGCTTTCCTAGCGGGCCCAGCTCCTACAATGAGCAGTTCTTC. The rearrangement links TRBV5-6 to TRBJ2-1, with 8 bases aligning to TRBD2. Germline CDR1 reads SGHDT; CDR2 reads YYEEEE. With V trimmed by 2 bases and J by 0 bases, 7 bases remained unmatched. The CDR3 sequence is 17 residues long.

The V gene is TRBV5-1, the J gene TRBJ2-2; 9 nucleotides agree with TRBD1. Looked up from germline, CDR1 is SGHRS and CDR2 is YFSETQ. V lost 5 bases and J lost 6; bases outside the gene matches: 5. The CDR3 is made up of 14 amino acids. The CDR3 coding sequence is TGCGCCAGCAGACGTACAGGGGGCCCCGGGGAGCTGTTTTTT. Residues: CASRRTGGPGELFF.

Concerning this clonotype itself: A much larger clone lies a single base off, so this may be a read error. The rearrangement uses TRBV20-1 and TRBJ2-1; D gene ambiguous. CDR3 length: 15 residues. Germline values: CDR1 DFQATT, CDR2 SNEGSKA (reference sequence). Here the CDR3 DNA reads TGCAGTGCTAGAGATTCCGCTTTCTCCTGCAATGAGCAGTTCTTC. Protein: CSARDSAFSCNEQFF.

Ten or more counts support this clonotype. V is TRBV24-1 and J is TRBJ2-3, with D possibly matching TRBD1 (6 bases). V lost 4 bases and J 9 bases, leaving 13 bases between the germline ends. The CDR3 has 13 residues. Per germline, CDR1 KGHDR and CDR2 SFDVKD. This chain's CDR3 is CATSDLDSLTQYF. CDR3 coding DNA: TGTGCCACCAGTGACCTGGACAGTCTAACGCAGTATTTT.

The sample holds many counts of this clonotype. The chain joins TRBV7-2 to TRBJ2-1; TRBD1 matches 9 bases. V lost 4 bases to trimming and J lost 7 bases; unmatched junction nucleotides: 8. The germline V gene has CDR1 SGHTA and CDR2 FQGNSA. The CDR3 is made up of 15 amino acids. CDR3 in DNA: TGTGCCAGCAGCTCTGACAGGGGGTTTACAAATGAGCAGTTCTTC. Protein: CASSSDRGFTNEQFF.

The chain couples TRBV18 to TRBJ2-1, with a tentative D call TRBD1 (6 bases). The CDR3 extends over 14 amino acids. Trimming cost V 1 base and J 2 bases, with 6 bases left between them. The V gene's germline CDR1 is KGHSH and CDR2 LQKENI. CDR3 sequence reads: CASSPRQAYNEQFF. For the CDR3, the DNA is TGTGCCAGCTCACCACGACAGGCCTACAATGAGCAGTTCTTC.

This clonotype has ten or more counts. This chain uses TRBV18 with TRBJ2-3; the D is unclear. The CDR3 extends over 14 amino acids. Trimming pared 0 bases from V and 4 bases from J, leaving 8 bases between. Looked up from germline, CDR1 is KGHSH and CDR2 is LQKENI. CDR3: CASSPPSLSDTQYF. In DNA, the CDR3 is TGTGCCAGCTCACCACCGAGTCTCTCAGATACGCAGTATTTT.

This clonotype was detected a few times. The rearrangement links TRBV19 to TRBJ2-1; D could derive from TRBD1 or TRBD2 (5 bases each). The CDR3 has 15 residues. The germline V gene has CDR1 LNHDA and CDR2 SQIVND (reference sequence). The germline V and J ends were trimmed by 3 bases and 4 bases, with 13 bases remaining between them. CDR3 in DNA: TGTGCCAGTAGTATCAGCGAATGGGGGTACAATGAGCAGTTCTTC. Translating gives CASSISEWGYNEQFF.

This sequence joins TRBV25-1 and TRBJ1-1, with 7 bases identical to TRBD1. There are 16 residues in the CDR3. Germline V gives CDR1 MGHDK, CDR2 SYGVNS. Losses at the gene ends were 1 base for V and 4 bases for J; bases not matched to a gene: 9. The chain's CDR3 is CASSELGRQGVTEAFF. As DNA, the CDR3 is TGTGCCAGCAGTGAATTAGGGCGTCAGGGGGTCACTGAAGCTTTCTTT.

In its sample, this clonotype was seen many times. The V and J genes are TRBV7-8 and TRBJ2-3; maybe TRBD2 (6 bases). Trimming took off 2 bases at V and 3 bases at J, with 12 bases between the two ends. The CDR3 is 15 residues long. Per germline, CDR1 SGHVS and CDR2 FQNEAQ. This chain's CDR3 is CASSLLLRGTDTQYF. The CDR3 DNA sequence: TGTGCCAGCAGCTTACTCCTGCGGGGTACAGATACGCAGTATTTT.

A few counts support this clonotype. Sequence at one end of the junction differs from germline and may be a read error. The chain couples TRBV20-1 to TRBJ1-4; the match to TRBD1 covers 8 bases. This CDR3 is 13 amino acids long. From germline, CDR1 is DFQATT and CDR2 SNEGSKA (reference sequence). CDR3: CSATRTGNGKLFF. The CDR3 region has the DNA TGCAGTGCTACACGGACAGGGAATGGAAAACTGTTTTTT.

The genes are TRBV7-2 and TRBJ2-3, with 8 bases matching TRBD2. The ends lost 10 bases at V and 3 bases at J; junction bases unmatched: 15. The CDR3 covers 16 residues. Per germline, CDR1 SGHTA and CDR2 FQGNSA. In nucleotides, the CDR3 is TGTGCCACGAGAGCGACCGGGACTAGGATAACAGATACGCAGTATTTT. It is translated as CATRATGTRITDTQYF.

Ten or more counts support this clonotype. The chain employs TRBV11-2 and TRBJ1-1; possible D gene TRBD1, 5 bases. From germline, CDR1 is SGHAT and CDR2 FQNNGV. V dropped 10 bases and J dropped 0 bases, with 15 bases sitting between them. This CDR3 has 14 amino acids. The CDR3 here is CATEASRVNTEAFF. The CDR3 DNA is TGTGCCACCGAGGCGAGCAGGGTGAACACTGAAGCTTTCTTT.

At least ten counts were recorded for this clonotype. This chain links TRBV15 with TRBJ2-1, with D maybe TRBD1 (6 bases). In germline, CDR1 is LNHNV, CDR2 YYDKDF (reference sequence). V was pared by 2 bases and J by 0 bases, with 11 bases between. This CDR3 is built from 16 residues. CDR3 bases: TGTGCCACCAGCAGACCCAGGGGAAGCTCCTACAATGAGCAGTTCTTC. Residues: CATSRPRGSSYNEQFF.

This clonotype was counted many times. J is TRBJ2-5 and V is TRBV6-2 or TRBV6-3; TRBD2 matches 8 bases. Unmatched junction bases numbered 15, after V lost 7 bases and J lost 5 bases. This CDR3 has 16 amino acids. Germline CDR1 is MNHEY and CDR2 is SVGEGT. The CDR3 bases are TGTGCCAGCAAGGACGGGGGGGCCGTCGGTTCCGAGACCCAGTACTTC. As protein: CASKDGGAVGSETQYF.

This clonotype turned up a few times. The J gene is TRBJ1-3, the V gene TRBV25-1, with D unresolved. The length of the CDR3 is 18 residues. Germline CDR1 reads MGHDK; CDR2 reads SYGVNS. With 1 base removed from V and 0 bases from J, the gap between germline ends came to 16 bases. The CDR3 spells CASSEWKSAPNSGNTIYF. The DNA of the CDR3 is TGTGCCAGCAGTGAATGGAAATCAGCTCCTAACTCTGGAAACACCATATATTTT. The entire variable domain, with the rest obtained from reference TRBV25-1 and TRBJ1-3, is as follows: EADIYQTPRYLVIGTGKKITLECSQTMGHDKMYWYQQDPGMELHLIHYSYGVNSTEKGDLSSESTVSRIRTEHFPLTLESARPSHTSQYLCASSEWKSAPNSGNTIYFGEGSWLTVV.

In this sample, this clonotype turned up many times. The chain recombines TRBV27 with TRBJ2-7; D possibly corresponds to TRBD1 (6 bases). The CDR3 length is 15 residues. CDR1 and CDR2 from the germline V gene are MNHEY and SMNVEV (reference sequence). The germline V and J ends were trimmed by 7 bases and 2 bases, with 18 bases remaining between them. The CDR3 protein is CASKGVGVQAYEQYF. CDR3 DNA: TGTGCCAGCAAGGGGGTCGGCGTGCAGGCCTACGAGCAGTACTTC.

J is TRBJ1-5 and V is TRBV12-3 or TRBV12-4, with D possibly TRBD1 on 6 matching bases. V was pared by 4 bases and J by 5 bases, with 9 bases between. This CDR3 contains 13 residues. CDR3 in DNA: TGTGCCAGCAGTTCGGACAGATATCAGCCCCAGCATTTT. This gives the protein CASSSDRYQPQHF.